This T cell receptor (beta chain) derives from a study of CD8 T cells in Susac syndrome. For the study at large: Treatment at blood withdrawal was none, corticosteroids, or intravenous immunoglobulin alone in Susac syndrome patients. Notes on the study in general: TEMRA cells and active patients showed peak Susac CD8+ clonal expansion.

After removal of 2 bases from V and 0 bases from J, the junction contained 1 base not matched to a gene. The V gene's germline CDR1 is MNHEY and CDR2 SVGEGT. The CDR3 length is 14 residues. With regard to this clonotype: What it binds is not known.

CD8+ and CD4+ T cells from blood underwent TCR beta sequencing. Reverse transcription of about 0.5 to 1 ug RNA used random hexamers. Multiplex immunoSEQ PCR targeted 54 Vbeta and 13 Jbeta TCR beta segments. TCRdb ran MiXCR on the immunoSEQ multiplex PCR reads and lists one entry per CDR3 protein. The table has 100,000 to 150,000 distinct CDR3 sequences, over 85% seen once. The chain links TRBV6-2 or TRBV6-3 to TRBJ2-7; 7 positions agree with TRBD1. Sequenced input: CD8+ T cells from PBMCs. The sequence was obtained from a human donor with Susac syndrome. The CDR3 is CASSYGTDSYEQYF. The CDR3 nucleotides read TGTGCCAGCAGTTACGGGACAGACTCCTACGAGCAGTACTTC.